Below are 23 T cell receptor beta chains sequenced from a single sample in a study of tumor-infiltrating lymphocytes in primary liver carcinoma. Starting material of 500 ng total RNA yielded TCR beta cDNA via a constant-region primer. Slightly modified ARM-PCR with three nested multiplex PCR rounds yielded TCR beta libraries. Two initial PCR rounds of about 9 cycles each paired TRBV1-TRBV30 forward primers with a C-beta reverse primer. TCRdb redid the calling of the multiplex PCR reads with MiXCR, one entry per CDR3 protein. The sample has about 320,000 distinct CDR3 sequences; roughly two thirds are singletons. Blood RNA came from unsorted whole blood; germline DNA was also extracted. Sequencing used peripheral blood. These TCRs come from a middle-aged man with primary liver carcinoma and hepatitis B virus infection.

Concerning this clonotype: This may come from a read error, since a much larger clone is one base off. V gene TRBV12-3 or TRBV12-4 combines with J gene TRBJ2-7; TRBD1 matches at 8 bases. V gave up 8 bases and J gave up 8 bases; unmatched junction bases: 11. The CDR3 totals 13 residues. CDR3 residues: CASCSGQGLKQYF. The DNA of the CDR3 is TGTGCCAGCTGTTCTGGACAGGGTCTGAAGCAGTACTTC.

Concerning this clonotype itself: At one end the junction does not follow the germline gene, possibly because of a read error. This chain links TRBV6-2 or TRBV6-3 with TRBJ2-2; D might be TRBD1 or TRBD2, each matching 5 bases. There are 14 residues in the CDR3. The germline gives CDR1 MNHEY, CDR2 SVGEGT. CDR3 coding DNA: TGTGTCAGCAGTTTCCGGGACCCCACCGGGGAGCTGTTTTTT. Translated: CVSSFRDPTGELFF.

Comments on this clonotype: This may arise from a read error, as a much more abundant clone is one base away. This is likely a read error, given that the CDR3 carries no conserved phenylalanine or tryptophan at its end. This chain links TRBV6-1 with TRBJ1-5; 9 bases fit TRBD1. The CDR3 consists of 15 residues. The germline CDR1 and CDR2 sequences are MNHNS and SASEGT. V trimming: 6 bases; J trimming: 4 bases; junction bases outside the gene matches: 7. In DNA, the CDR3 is TGTGCCAGCAGATGGGGACAGGGAGGAAATCAGCCCCAGCATTCT. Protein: CASRWGQGGNQPQHS.

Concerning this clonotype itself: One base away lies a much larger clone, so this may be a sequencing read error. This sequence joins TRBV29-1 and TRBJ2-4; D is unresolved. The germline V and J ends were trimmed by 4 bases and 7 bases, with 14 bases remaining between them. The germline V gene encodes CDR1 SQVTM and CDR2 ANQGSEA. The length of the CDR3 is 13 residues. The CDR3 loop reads CSVGSEMGNIQYF. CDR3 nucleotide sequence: TGCAGCGTTGGGTCCGAAATGGGTAACATTCAGTACTTC.

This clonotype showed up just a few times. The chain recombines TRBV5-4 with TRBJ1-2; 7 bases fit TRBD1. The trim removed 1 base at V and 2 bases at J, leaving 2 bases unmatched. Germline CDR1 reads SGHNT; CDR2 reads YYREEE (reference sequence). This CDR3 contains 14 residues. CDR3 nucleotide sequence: TGTGCCAGCAGCTTGAGAGGGGGCAACTATGGCTACACCTTC. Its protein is CASSLRGGNYGYTF. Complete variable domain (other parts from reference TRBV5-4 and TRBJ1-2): ETGVTQSPTHLIKTRGQQVTLRCSSQSGHNTVSWYQQALGQGPQFIFQYYREEENGRGNFPPRFSGLQFPNYSSELNVNALELDDSALYLCASSLRGGNYGYTFGSGTRLTVV.

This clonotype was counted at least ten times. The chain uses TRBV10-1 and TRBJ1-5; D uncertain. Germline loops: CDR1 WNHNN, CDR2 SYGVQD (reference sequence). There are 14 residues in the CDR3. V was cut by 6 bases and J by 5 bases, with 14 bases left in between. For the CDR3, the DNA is TGCGCCAGCAGGCCCTTGGGAGGCCATCAGCCCCAGCATTTT. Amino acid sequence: CASRPLGGHQPQHF.

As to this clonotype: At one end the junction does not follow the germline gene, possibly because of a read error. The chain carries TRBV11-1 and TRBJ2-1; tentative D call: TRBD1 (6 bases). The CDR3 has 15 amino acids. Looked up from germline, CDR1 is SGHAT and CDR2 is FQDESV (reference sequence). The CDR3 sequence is CTSGLQGKTYNEQFF. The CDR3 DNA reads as TGTACCAGCGGCCTACAGGGTAAGACCTACAATGAGCAGTTCTTC.

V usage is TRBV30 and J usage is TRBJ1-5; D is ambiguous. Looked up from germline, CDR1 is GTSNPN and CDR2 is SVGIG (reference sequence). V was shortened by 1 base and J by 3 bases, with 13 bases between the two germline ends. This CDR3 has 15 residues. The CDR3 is CAWSARLGNNQPQHF. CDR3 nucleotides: TGTGCCTGGAGTGCCCGGTTAGGTAACAATCAGCCCCAGCATTTT.

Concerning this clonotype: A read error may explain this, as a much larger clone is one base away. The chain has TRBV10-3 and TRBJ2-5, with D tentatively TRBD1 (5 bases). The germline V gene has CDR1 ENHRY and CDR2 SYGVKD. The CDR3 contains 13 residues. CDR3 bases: TGTGCCATCAAAGACAGTATACAAGAGACCCCGTACTTC. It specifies CAIKDSIQETPYF.

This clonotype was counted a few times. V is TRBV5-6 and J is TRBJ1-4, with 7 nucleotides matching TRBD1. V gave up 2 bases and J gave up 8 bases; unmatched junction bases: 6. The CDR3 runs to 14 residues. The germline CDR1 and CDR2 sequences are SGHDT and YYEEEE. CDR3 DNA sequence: TGTGCCAGCAGCTTATGGGCAGGGGGGGAAAAACTGTTTTTT. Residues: CASSLWAGGEKLFF.

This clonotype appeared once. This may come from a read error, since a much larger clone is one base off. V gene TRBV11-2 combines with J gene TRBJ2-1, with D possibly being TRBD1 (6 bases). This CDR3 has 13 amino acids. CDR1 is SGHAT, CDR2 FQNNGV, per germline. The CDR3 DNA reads TGTGTCAGCAGCCTTAATAGGGGGAATGAGCAGTTCTTC. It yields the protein CVSSLNRGNEQFF. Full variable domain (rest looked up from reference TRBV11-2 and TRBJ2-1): EAGVAQSPRYKIIEKRQSVAFWCNPISGHATLYWYQQILGQGPKLLIQFQNNGVVDDSQLPKDRFSAERLKGVDSTLKIQPAKLEDSAVYLCVSSLNRGNEQFFGPGTRLTVL.

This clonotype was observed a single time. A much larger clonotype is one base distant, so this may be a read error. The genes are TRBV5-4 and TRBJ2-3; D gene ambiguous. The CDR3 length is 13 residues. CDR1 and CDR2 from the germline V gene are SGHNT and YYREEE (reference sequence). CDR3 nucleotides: TGTGCCACCAGCTTGTTACACGTGGGTACGCAGTATTTT. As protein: CATSLLHVGTQYF.

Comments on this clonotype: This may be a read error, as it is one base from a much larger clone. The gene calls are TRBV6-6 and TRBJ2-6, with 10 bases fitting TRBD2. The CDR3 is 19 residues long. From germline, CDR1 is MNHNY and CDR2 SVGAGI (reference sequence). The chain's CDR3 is CASTYTRSSGRTGANVLTF. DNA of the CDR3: TGTGCCAGCACTTACACTCGATCTAGCGGGAGAACGGGGGCCAACGTCCTGACTTTC.

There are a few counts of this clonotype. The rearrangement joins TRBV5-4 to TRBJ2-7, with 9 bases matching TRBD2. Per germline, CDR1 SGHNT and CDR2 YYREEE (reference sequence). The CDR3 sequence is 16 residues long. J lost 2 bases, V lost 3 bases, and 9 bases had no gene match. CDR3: CASSWSGSGRTYEQYF. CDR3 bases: TGTGCCAGCAGCTGGTCTGGCAGCGGGAGGACCTACGAGCAGTACTTC.

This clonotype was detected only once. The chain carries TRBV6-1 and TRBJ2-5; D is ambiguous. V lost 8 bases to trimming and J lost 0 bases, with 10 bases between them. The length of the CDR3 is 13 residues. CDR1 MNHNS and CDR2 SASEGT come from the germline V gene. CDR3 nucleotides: TGTGCCAGCGGTGGAACAGACCAAGAGACCCAGTACTTC. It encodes CASGGTDQETQYF.

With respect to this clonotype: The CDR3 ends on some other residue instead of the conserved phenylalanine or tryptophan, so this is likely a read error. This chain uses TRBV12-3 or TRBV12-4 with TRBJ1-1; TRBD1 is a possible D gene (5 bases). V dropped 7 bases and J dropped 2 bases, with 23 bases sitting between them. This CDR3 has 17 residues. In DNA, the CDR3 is TGTGCCAGCACCCTTGACCTGGGGGGGAGACTTAACACTGAAGCTTTCATT. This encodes CASTLDLGGRLNTEAFI.

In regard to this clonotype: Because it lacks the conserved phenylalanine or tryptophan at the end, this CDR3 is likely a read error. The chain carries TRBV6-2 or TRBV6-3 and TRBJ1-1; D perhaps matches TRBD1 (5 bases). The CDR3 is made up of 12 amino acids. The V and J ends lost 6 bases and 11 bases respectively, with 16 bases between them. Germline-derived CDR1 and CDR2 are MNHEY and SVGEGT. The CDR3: CASSPRPGVAFY. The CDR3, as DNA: TGTGCCAGCAGCCCACGGCCGGGGGTGGCTTTCTAT.

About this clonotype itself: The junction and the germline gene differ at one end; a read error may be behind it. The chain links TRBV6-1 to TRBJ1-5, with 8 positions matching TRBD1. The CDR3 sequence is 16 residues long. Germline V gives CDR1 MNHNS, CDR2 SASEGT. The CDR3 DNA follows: TGTGCCAGCGCTCCCCTGGACAGGGCCTTCAATGAGCCCCAGCATTTT. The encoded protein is CASAPLDRAFNEPQHF.

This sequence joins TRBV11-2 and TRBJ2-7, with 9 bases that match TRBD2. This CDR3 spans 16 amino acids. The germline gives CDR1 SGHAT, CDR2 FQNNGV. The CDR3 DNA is TGTGCCAGCAGCTGGCGGGGGGGAGATGGATCCTACGAGCAGTACGTA. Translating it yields CASSWRGGDGSYEQYV.

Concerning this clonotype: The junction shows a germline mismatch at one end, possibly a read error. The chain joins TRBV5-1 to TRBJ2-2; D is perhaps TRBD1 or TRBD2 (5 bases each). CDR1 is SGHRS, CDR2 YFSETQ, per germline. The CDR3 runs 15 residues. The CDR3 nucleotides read TGCGCCAGCAGCAACCAGGGATTGAACACCGGGGAGCTGTCTTTT. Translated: CASSNQGLNTGELSF.

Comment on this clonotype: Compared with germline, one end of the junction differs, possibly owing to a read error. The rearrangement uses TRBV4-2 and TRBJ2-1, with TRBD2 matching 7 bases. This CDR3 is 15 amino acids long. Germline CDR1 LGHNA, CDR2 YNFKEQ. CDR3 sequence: CASSQGGGSGNEQLF. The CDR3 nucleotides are TGTGCCAGCAGTCAAGGAGGCGGGAGTGGCAATGAGCAGTTATTC.

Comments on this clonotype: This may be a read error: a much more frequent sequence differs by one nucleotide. The CDR3 region has the DNA TGTGCCAGCAGCCCCAGGGGGCGGCACGGCAATCAGCCCCAGCATTTT. It is translated as CASSPRGRHGNQPQHF. The chain uses TRBV5-6 and TRBJ1-5, with 8 positions matching TRBD1. The germline gives CDR1 SGHDT, CDR2 YYEEEE. V was clipped by 4 bases and J by 2 bases; unmatched bases: 8. The CDR3 has 16 residues.

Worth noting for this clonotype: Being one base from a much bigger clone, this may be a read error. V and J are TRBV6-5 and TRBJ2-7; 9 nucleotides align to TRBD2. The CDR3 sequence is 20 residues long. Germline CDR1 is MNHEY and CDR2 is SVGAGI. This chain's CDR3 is CASSYLSGTSPSAPSHEQYF. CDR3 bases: TGTGCCAGCAGTTACCTTTCCGGGACTAGCCCATCGGCACCCTCCCACGAGCAGTACTTC.